Reported below is one T cell receptor (beta chain). No antigen is known for it. This record belongs to a study of T cell responses to AZD1222 COVID-19 vaccine. Between the trimmed V and J ends, which lost 7 bases and 8 bases, there was a span of 9 bases. Per germline, CDR1 DFQATT and CDR2 SNEGSKA (reference sequence). This CDR3 spans 11 amino acids. Only in-frame clones appear in the TCRdb table, and some are missing; sequencing was by immunoSEQ multiplex PCR. The table has 150,000 to 200,000 clones, 80% to 95% seen once; the top ten hold roughly 6%. Overall study findings and caveats: Regions 160-218 and 743-854 dominated among vaccine-associated CD4 TCRs spanning spike. Most donors were white British and more were female, and clonal diversity was possibly underestimated.

The sequencing here drew on peripheral blood, taken 28 days after the second AZD1222 dose. This TCR was recovered from an adult who received the AZD1222 COVID-19 vaccine. The rearrangement uses TRBV20-1 and TRBJ1-6, with D hard to call. As DNA, the CDR3 is TGCAGTGTTTCCCGGGATTCACCCCTCCACTTT. Amino acids: CSVSRDSPLHF.